This entry features one TCR beta chain sequence. The table came from immunoSEQ multiplex PCR; TCRdb's copy has only in-frame clones and leaves some out. The table has about 89,000 clones, about 90% seen once. These data come from a study of T cell changes during pregnancy in multiple sclerosis. This CDR3 is built from 18 residues. J lost 4 bases, V lost 0 bases, and 9 bases had no gene match. CDR1 LGHNA and CDR2 YNFKEQ come from the germline V gene. The V and J genes are TRBV4-2 and TRBJ2-2; 9 bases are a match to TRBD1. The material was peripheral blood, obtained after pregnancy. The clonotype was recovered from a female donor in good health, enrolled as a control in a pregnancy study. The CDR3 sequence: CASSQDRWGQGITGELFF. In DNA, the CDR3 is TGTGCCAGCAGCCAAGATCGTTGGGGACAGGGCATCACCGGGGAGCTGTTTTTT.